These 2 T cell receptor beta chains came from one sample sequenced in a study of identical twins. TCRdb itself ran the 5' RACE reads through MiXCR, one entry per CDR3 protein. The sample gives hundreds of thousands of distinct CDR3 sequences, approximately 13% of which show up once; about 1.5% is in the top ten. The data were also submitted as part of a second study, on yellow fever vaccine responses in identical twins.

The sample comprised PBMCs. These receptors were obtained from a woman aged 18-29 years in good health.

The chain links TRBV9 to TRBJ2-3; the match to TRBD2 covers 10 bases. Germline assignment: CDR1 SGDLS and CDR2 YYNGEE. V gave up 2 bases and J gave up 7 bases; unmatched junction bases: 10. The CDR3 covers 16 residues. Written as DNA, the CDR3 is TGTGCCAGCAGCGTCGGGCTAGCGGGAGTAGTGAATACGCAGTATTTT. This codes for CASSVGLAGVVNTQYF.

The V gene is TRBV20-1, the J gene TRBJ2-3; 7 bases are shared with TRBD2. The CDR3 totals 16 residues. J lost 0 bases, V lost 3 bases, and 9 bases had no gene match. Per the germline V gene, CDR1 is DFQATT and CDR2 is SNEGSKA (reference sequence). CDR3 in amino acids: CSASGTKFPSTDTQYF. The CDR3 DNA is TGCAGTGCTAGCGGGACTAAATTTCCTAGCACAGATACGCAGTATTTT.